The present T cell receptor (beta chain) was sequenced within a study of T cells in Graves' hyperthyroidism and ophthalmopathy. TCR beta CDR3 regions were amplified from RNA transcripts. The study used the HTBI primer set for a first-round RT-PCR of the TCR CDR3. A single record per CDR3 protein comes from TCRdb applying MiXCR to the multiplex PCR reads. The repertoire holds under 700,000 distinct CDR3 sequences, around 45% seen once, with 6.5% to 9% in the top ten. This clonotype was seen more than once but under ten times. Trimming removed 5 bases from V and 3 bases from J, with 14 bases in between. The germline CDR1 and CDR2 sequences are SNHLY and FYNNEI. This CDR3 has 14 residues.

The rearrangement links TRBV2 to TRBJ2-7; D is unresolved. Sequences were obtained from peripheral blood or thyroid tissue (not recorded which). The clonotype was recovered from a woman between 18 and 30 years old with Graves' hyperthyroidism. The CDR3 bases are TGTGCCAGCAGTTTCGGAGACTGGGACTACGAGCAGTACTTC. It translates to CASSFGDWDYEQYF. The entire variable domain, with the rest obtained from reference TRBV2 and TRBJ2-7, is as follows: EPEVTQTPSHQVTQMGQEVILRCVPISNHLYFYWYRQILGQKVEFLVSFYNNEISEKSEIFDDQFSVERPDGSNFTLKIRSTKLEDSAMYFCASSFGDWDYEQYFGPGTRLTVT.